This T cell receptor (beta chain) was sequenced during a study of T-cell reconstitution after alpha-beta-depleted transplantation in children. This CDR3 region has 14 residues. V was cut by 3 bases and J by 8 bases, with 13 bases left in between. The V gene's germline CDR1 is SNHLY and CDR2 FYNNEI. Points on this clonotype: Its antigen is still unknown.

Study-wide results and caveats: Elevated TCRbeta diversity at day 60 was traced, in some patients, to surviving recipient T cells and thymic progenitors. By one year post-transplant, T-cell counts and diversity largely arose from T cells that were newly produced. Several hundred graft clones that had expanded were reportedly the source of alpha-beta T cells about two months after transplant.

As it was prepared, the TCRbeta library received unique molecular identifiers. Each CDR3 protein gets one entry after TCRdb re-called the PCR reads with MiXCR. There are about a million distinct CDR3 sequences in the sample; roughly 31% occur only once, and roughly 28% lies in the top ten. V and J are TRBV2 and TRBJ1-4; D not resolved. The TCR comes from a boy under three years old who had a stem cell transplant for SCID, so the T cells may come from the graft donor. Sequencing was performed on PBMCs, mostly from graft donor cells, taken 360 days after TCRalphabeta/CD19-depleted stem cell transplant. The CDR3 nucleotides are TGTGCCAGCAGTGAGCTAGGGATCGGGGAAAAACTGTTTTTT. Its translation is CASSELGIGEKLFF.